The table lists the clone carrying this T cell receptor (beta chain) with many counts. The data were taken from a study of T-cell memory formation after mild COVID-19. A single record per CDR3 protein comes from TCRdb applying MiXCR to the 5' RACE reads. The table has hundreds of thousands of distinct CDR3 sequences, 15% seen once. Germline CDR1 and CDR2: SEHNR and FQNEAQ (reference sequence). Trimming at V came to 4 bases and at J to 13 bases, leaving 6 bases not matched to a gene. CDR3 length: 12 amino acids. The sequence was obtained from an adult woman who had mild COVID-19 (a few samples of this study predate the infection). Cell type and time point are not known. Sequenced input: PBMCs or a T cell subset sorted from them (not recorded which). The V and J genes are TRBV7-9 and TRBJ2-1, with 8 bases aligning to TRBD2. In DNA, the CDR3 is TGTGCCAGCAGCTACCGAGCGGGAGCCCAGTTCTTC. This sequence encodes CASSYRAGAQFF.